This paragraph reports one T cell receptor (beta chain). No antigen is known for it. Trimming cost V 3 bases and J 7 bases; bases outside gene matches: 6. The germline CDR1 and CDR2 sequences are SGDLS and YYNGEE. The CDR3 totals 14 residues. The record originates from a study of shared clonotypes between healthy human individuals. Whole-study context: The cohort had two women and three men, ages 18 to 49.

Study-level findings and limits: Against clonotypes common to all four donors, non-shared ones had lower generation probabilities. Compared with memory subsets, naive subsets generally had larger estimated richness.

Using immunoSEQ multiplex PCR, the repertoire was profiled, and TCRdb retains in-frame clones only, with some absent. The top ten hold 0.1% to 0.15% of the sample, which has about 2 million clones, 85% to 95% seen once. The origin of this receptor is a young man in good health. The sequencing input was naive CD4+ T cells sorted from blood. Specified subset: CD45RA+ positively selected. The chain carries TRBV9 and TRBJ1-4; 7 bases line up with TRBD1. Here the CDR3 reads CASSATGLSEKLFF. The CDR3 nucleotides read TGTGCCAGCAGCGCGACAGGGTTAAGTGAAAAACTGTTTTTT.